These T cell receptor beta chains were read from a single sample in a study of graft-versus-host responses after intestinal transplantation. The repertoire was sequenced with immunoSEQ multiplex PCR; TCRdb's copy has only in-frame clones and lacks some. The table includes roughly 56,000 clones, under 95% detected once. The source material was PBMCs, sampled roughly 120 days after intestinal transplantation. Source of these receptors: a human patient who received an intestinal transplant, so some T cells may come from the graft donor. Each CDR3 is given with its conserved first and last residue. The D gene is left open where the match is weak. Size values are once, few and many counts, or a class for expanded clones, and some rows have none.

J: TRBJ2-7
size: few
D: .
V: TRBV5-1
CDR3: CASSLDRANYEQYF
DNA: TGCGCCAGCAGCTTGGATAGGGCCAACTACGAGCAGTACTTC

J: TRBJ2-7
size: few
D: TRBD2
V: TRBV4-1
CDR3: CASSPTGGQSEQYF
DNA: TGCGCCAGCAGCCCGACGGGAGGGCAATCCGAGCAGTACTTC

J: TRBJ2-5
size: .
D: TRBD1
V: TRBV2
CDR3: CASSSTGEETQYF
DNA: TGTGCCAGCAGTTCTACAGGGGAAGAGACCCAGTACTTC

J: TRBJ2-1
size: .
D: TRBD1
V: TRBV27
CDR3: CASSLSMGTGWNEQFF
DNA: TGTGCCAGCAGTTTATCGATGGGGACAGGGTGGAATGAGCAGTTCTTC

J: TRBJ2-2
size: few
D: TRBD1
V: TRBV10-1
CDR3: CASSELTGSGELFF
DNA: TGCGCCAGCAGTGAGTTGACAGGGTCCGGGGAGCTGTTTTTT

J: TRBJ2-3
size: .
D: TRBD1
V: TRBV7-9
CDR3: CASSWTGHLDTQYF
DNA: TGTGCCAGCAGCTGGACAGGTCACTTAGATACGCAGTATTTT

J: TRBJ1-4
size: .
D: .
V: TRBV29-1
CDR3: CSVGGQRNEKLFF
DNA: TGCAGCGTGGGAGGTCAGAGAAATGAAAAACTGTTTTTT

J: TRBJ1-1
size: few
D: .
V: TRBV11-1
CDR3: CASSLHPLMNTEAFF
DNA: TGTGCCAGCAGCTTGCACCCCCTCATGAACACTGAAGCTTTCTTT

J: TRBJ1-5
size: .
D: .
V: TRBV21-1
CDR3: CASTIGDYSNQPQHF
DNA: TGTGCCAGCACGATAGGGGATTATAGCAATCAGCCCCAGCATTTT

J: TRBJ2-7
size: .
D: TRBD1
V: TRBV28
CDR3: CASSSFGPGGDLFYEQYF
DNA: TGTGCCAGCAGTTCATTTGGGCCAGGGGGCGATCTTTTCTACGAGCAGTACTTC

J: TRBJ2-1
size: .
D: .
V: TRBV7-9
CDR3: CASSPQEGVTGYNEQFF
DNA: TGTGCCAGCAGTCCACAGGAGGGGGTGACAGGCTACAATGAGCAGTTCTTC

J: TRBJ1-1
size: .
D: .
V: TRBV9
CDR3: CASSAIFTAPEAFF
DNA: TGTGCCAGCAGCGCCATTTTCACAGCTCCTGAAGCTTTCTTT

J: TRBJ1-2
size: .
D: .
V: TRBV6-4
CDR3: CASCPGGYGYTF
DNA: TGTGCCAGTTGCCCGGGGGGCTATGGCTACACCTTC

J: TRBJ2-3
size: .
D: TRBD1
V: TRBV5-1
CDR3: CASSWWDRGRGTDTQYF
DNA: TGCGCCAGCAGCTGGTGGGACAGGGGGCGAGGTACAGATACGCAGTATTTT

J: TRBJ2-2
size: .
D: .
V: TRBV7-8
CDR3: CASSPAGPTGELFF
DNA: TGTGCCAGCAGCCCGGCTGGGCCCACCGGGGAGCTGTTTTTT

J: TRBJ2-7
size: .
D: TRBD2
V: TRBV11-2
CDR3: CASSWGIGEGYEQYF
DNA: TGTGCCAGCAGCTGGGGGATAGGGGAGGGCTACGAGCAGTACTTC

J: TRBJ2-5
size: .
D: .
V: TRBV18
CDR3: CASSGTGGETQYF
DNA: TGTGCCAGCTCGGGTACAGGCGGGGAGACCCAGTACTTC

J: TRBJ1-2
size: .
D: .
V: TRBV5-1
CDR3: CASSRVEVDYGYTF
DNA: TGCGCCAGCAGCCGAGTGGAGGTAGACTATGGCTACACCTTC

J: TRBJ2-2
size: .
D: TRBD2
V: TRBV7-3
CDR3: CASSLIGLAGGPIGELFF
DNA: TGTGCCAGCAGCTTAATAGGGCTAGCGGGAGGGCCGATCGGGGAGCTGTTTTTT

J: TRBJ1-5
size: .
D: .
V: TRBV6-1
CDR3: CASRPQGGGNQPQHF
DNA: TGTGCCAGCAGACCACAGGGAGGAGGCAATCAGCCCCAGCATTTT

J: TRBJ1-2
size: .
D: TRBD1
V: TRBV5-1
CDR3: CASSVDRTYGYTF
DNA: TGCGCCAGCAGCGTGGACAGGACCTATGGCTACACCTTC

J: TRBJ1-1
size: few
D: .
V: TRBV7-2
CDR3: CASSRRGTPNTEAFF
DNA: TGTGCCAGCAGCCGAAGGGGGACACCGAACACTGAAGCTTTCTTT

J: TRBJ2-1
size: .
D: .
V: TRBV6-1
CDR3: CASSEAVAEISYNEQFF
DNA: TGTGCCAGCAGTGAAGCGGTAGCGGAAATTTCCTACAATGAGCAGTTCTTC

J: TRBJ2-1
size: .
D: .
V: TRBV6-5
CDR3: CASTQMELGSNEQFF
DNA: TGTGCCAGCACCCAAATGGAACTAGGGAGCAATGAGCAGTTCTTC

J: TRBJ1-6
size: .
D: .
V: TRBV5-1
CDR3: CASSEGTGSNSPLHF
DNA: TGCGCCAGCAGTGAAGGCACAGGGTCCAATTCACCCCTCCACTTT

J: TRBJ2-1
size: .
D: TRBD2
V: TRBV12-5
CDR3: CASAWTSGRGEQFF
DNA: TGTGCTAGTGCCTGGACTAGCGGGAGAGGTGAGCAGTTCTTC

J: TRBJ1-2
size: .
D: TRBD1
V: TRBV28
CDR3: CASSLSGTVFYGYTF
DNA: TGTGCCAGCAGTTTATCAGGGACAGTCTTCTATGGCTACACCTTC

J: TRBJ1-4
size: .
D: TRBD1
V: TRBV27
CDR3: CASSLRGLGGEKLFF
DNA: TGTGCCAGCAGCCTCAGGGGATTAGGGGGCGAAAAACTGTTTTTT

J: TRBJ2-1
size: .
D: .
V: TRBV15
CDR3: CATSRATGTYNEQFF
DNA: TGTGCCACCAGCAGAGCAACAGGGACCTACAATGAGCAGTTCTTC

J: TRBJ2-7
size: .
D: .
V: TRBV4-1
CDR3: CASSHLRGSYEQYF
DNA: TGCGCCAGCAGCCACCTGCGGGGATCCTACGAGCAGTACTTC

J: TRBJ2-1
size: .
D: .
V: TRBV27
CDR3: CASSSGPKGQFF
DNA: TGTGCCAGCAGTTCCGGGCCCAAGGGGCAGTTCTTC

J: TRBJ2-3
size: .
D: TRBD1
V: TRBV2
CDR3: CASGQGRTDTQYF
DNA: TGTGCCAGCGGACAGGGGCGCACAGATACGCAGTATTTT

J: TRBJ2-1
size: .
D: .
V: TRBV10-3
CDR3: CAISESARGKNEQFF
DNA: TGTGCCATCAGTGAGTCGGCGAGGGGAAAGAATGAGCAGTTCTTC

J: TRBJ2-1
size: .
D: TRBD2
V: TRBV9
CDR3: CASSRRTSGGVEQFF
DNA: TGTGCCAGCAGCCGCCGGACTAGCGGGGGCGTTGAGCAGTTCTTC

J: TRBJ2-3
size: once
D: TRBD2
V: TRBV5-1
CDR3: CASSLGTSGEVDTQYF
DNA: TGCGCCAGCAGCTTGGGGACTAGCGGGGAAGTAGATACGCAGTATTTT

J: TRBJ2-1
size: once
D: TRBD2
V: TRBV28
CDR3: CASSPLALREGYNEQFF
DNA: TGTGCCAGCAGTCCTCTGGCCCTGCGGGAGGGTTACAATGAGCAGTTCTTC

J: TRBJ2-7
size: .
D: .
V: TRBV27
CDR3: CASSLAGNYEQYF
DNA: TGTGCCAGCAGTTTAGCGGGGAACTACGAGCAGTACTTC

J: TRBJ2-7
size: .
D: .
V: TRBV25-1
CDR3: CASSVSAGHEQYF
DNA: TGTGCCAGCAGTGTTTCGGCAGGACACGAGCAGTACTTC

J: TRBJ2-3
size: .
D: TRBD2
V: TRBV27
CDR3: CASSLFSGSTDTQYF
DNA: TGTGCCAGCAGTTTATTTAGCGGGAGCACAGATACGCAGTATTTT

J: TRBJ2-7
size: .
D: .
V: TRBV6-5
CDR3: CASRDGTDEQYF
DNA: TGTGCCAGCAGAGACGGGACGGACGAGCAGTACTTC

J: TRBJ1-2
size: few
D: .
V: TRBV27
CDR3: CASSLVDSPSYGYTF
DNA: TGTGCCAGCAGTTTAGTAGACAGTCCAAGCTATGGCTACACCTTC

J: TRBJ2-7
size: .
D: .
V: TRBV9
CDR3: CASSALPGTPYEQYF
DNA: TGTGCCAGCAGCGCTCTACCTGGCACCCCCTACGAGCAGTACTTC

J: TRBJ2-7
size: .
D: .
V: TRBV27
CDR3: CATRYTGTPSYEQYF
DNA: TGTGCCACAAGGTATACAGGGACCCCCTCTTACGAGCAGTACTTC

J: TRBJ2-7
size: .
D: TRBD2
V: TRBV28
CDR3: CASSYRTSGPSYEQYF
DNA: TGTGCCAGCAGTTACAGGACTAGCGGACCTTCTTACGAGCAGTACTTC

J: TRBJ2-7
size: few
D: TRBD1
V: TRBV6-6
CDR3: CASSARQGTYEQYF
DNA: TGTGCCAGCAGTGCTCGACAGGGAACCTACGAGCAGTACTTC

J: TRBJ2-7
size: .
D: .
V: TRBV19
CDR3: CASSLNGLVSYEQYF
DNA: TGTGCCAGTAGTCTGAACGGACTGGTCTCCTACGAGCAGTACTTC

J: TRBJ1-2
size: .
D: .
V: TRBV14
CDR3: CASSHTLGGYTF
DNA: TGTGCCAGCAGCCATACACTGGGGGGCTACACCTTC

J: TRBJ2-5
size: .
D: .
V: TRBV25-1
CDR3: CASPPSRETQYF
DNA: TGTGCCAGCCCACCTAGTAGGGAGACCCAGTACTTC